The 17 T cell receptor beta chains presented below share a single source sample, sequenced in a study of T-cell reconstitution after alpha-beta-depleted transplantation in children (TCRdb year 2016). Receptors were amplified or captured by PCR. Sequencing was carried out with an Illumina HiSeq 2500. TCR libraries were prepared with molecular barcoding, using unique molecular identifiers to normalize TCRbeta repertoire quantification. The public reads were run again by TCRdb, first through fastp at Q25 and then through MiXCR, and only productive beta chains were kept. Rows with one shared CDR3 protein collapse into an entry with the most common genes and DNA. Here the sample has fewer than 400,000 distinct CDR3 sequences; around 20% occur a single time. The ten largest account for less than 4.5% of the sample. The material sequenced was PBMCs from the stem cell graft donor, taken from the stem cell graft. These receptors originate from a human donor who donated a stem cell graft to a child with acute myeloid leukemia.

The rearrangement links TRBV23-1 to TRBJ1-5, with a possible D match to TRBD1 (5 bases). Being an ORF, TRBV23-1 has a function that is uncertain. The CDR3 loop spans 15 amino acids. The ends were cut back, 3 bases at V and 3 bases at J, with 12 bases in the middle. This CDR3 reads CASSHIQAHNQPQHF. In DNA, the CDR3 is TGCGCCAGCAGTCATATACAGGCTCACAATCAGCCCCAGCATTTT.

This clonotype was found many times. The gene calls are TRBV20-1 and TRBJ2-5; D remains unclear. CDR3 length: 13 residues. Trimming removed 0 bases from V and 0 bases from J, with 5 bases in between. Germline V CDR1 and CDR2: DFQATT, SNEGSKA (reference sequence). The CDR3 DNA reads TGCAGTGCTAGAGACCAGAACCAAGAGACCCAGTACTTC. Amino acid sequence: CSARDQNQETQYF.

Many counts were recorded for this clonotype. The chain couples TRBV20-1 to TRBJ2-3; no reliable D call. Deletions cut 1 base from V and 6 bases from J, with 8 bases between. Germline CDR1 and CDR2: DFQATT and SNEGSKA (reference sequence). This CDR3 spans 12 amino acids. The CDR3 region has the DNA TGCAGTGCTAGAGCGCGGTGGGATACGCAGTATTTT. Protein product: CSARARWDTQYF.

This clonotype was observed a handful of times. This rearrangement joins TRBV12-3 or TRBV12-4 to TRBJ2-3; D is possibly TRBD2 (5 bases). The CDR3 consists of 15 residues. Trimming stripped 5 bases from V and 2 bases from J, with 14 bases between. The CDR3 DNA reads TGTGCCAGCAGTCGGGATACGTACAACACAGATACGCAGTATTTT. It specifies CASSRDTYNTDTQYF.

In its sample, this clonotype was seen many times. This chain uses TRBV20-1 with TRBJ2-7; D gene unclear. Germline assignment: CDR1 DFQATT and CDR2 SNEGSKA (reference sequence). There are 14 residues in the CDR3. Deletions cut 5 bases from V and 5 bases from J, with 19 bases between. The CDR3 DNA reads TGCAGTGCTGAGAAGGGCGGAGAACTACACGAGCAGTACTTC. Protein: CSAEKGGELHEQYF.

This clonotype was counted ten times or more. The chain employs TRBV12-3 or TRBV12-4 and TRBJ2-1; 7 bases agree with TRBD2. The length of the CDR3 is 15 residues. Trimming removed 6 bases from V and 5 bases from J; junction bases left unmatched: 10. The CDR3 nucleotides are TGTGCCAGCAGCCCCGCCCCGGGAGGACACAATGAGCAGTTCTTC. It yields the protein CASSPAPGGHNEQFF.

In this sample, this clonotype turned up a few times. This chain uses TRBV12-3 or TRBV12-4 with TRBJ1-2; D is undetermined. The CDR3 is made up of 12 amino acids. Trimming pared 1 base from V and 8 bases from J, leaving 8 bases between. The CDR3 nucleotides read TGTGCCAGCAGTTTAGAGCCGGAAGGCTACACCTTC. It yields the protein CASSLEPEGYTF.

The gene calls are TRBV15 and TRBJ2-2; 7 bases are shared with TRBD2. V lost 3 bases and J lost 4; bases outside the gene matches: 8. This CDR3 is built from 16 residues. Germline V CDR1 and CDR2: LNHNV, YYDKDF (reference sequence). CDR3 sequence: CATSSLTGGPTGELFF. The CDR3, as DNA: TGTGCCACCAGCAGTCTAACGGGAGGACCCACCGGGGAGCTGTTTTTT.

This clonotype has ten or more counts. The rearrangement links TRBV5-6 to TRBJ2-7; 8 bases match TRBD2. Germline assignment: CDR1 SGHDT and CDR2 YYEEEE. V was pared by 1 base and J by 7 bases, with 7 bases of the junction left unmatched. This CDR3 is built from 14 residues. The CDR3 DNA is TGTGCCAGCAGCTTGCCGGGAGGGCGGAAAGAGCAGTACTTC. Its translation is CASSLPGGRKEQYF.

CDR3 in DNA: TGCGCCAGCAGTCTTGGGGCCGCCGCCTACAATGAGCAGTTCTTC. It is translated as CASSLGAAAYNEQFF. V is TRBV5-1 and J is TRBJ2-1; perhaps TRBD1 as D (5 bases). The CDR3 has 15 amino acids. Germline assignment: CDR1 SGHRS and CDR2 YFSETQ. Trimming removed 5 bases at V and 2 bases at J, with 14 bases between. Combining the CDR3 with reference TRBV5-1 and TRBJ2-1 gives the whole variable domain KAGVTQTPRYLIKTRGQQVTLSCSPISGHRSVSWYQQTPGQGLQFLFEYFSETQRNKGNFPGRFSGRQFSNSRSEMNVSTLELGDSALYLCASSLGAAAYNEQFFGPGTRLTVL.

The chain links TRBV5-1 to TRBJ2-2; 8 nucleotides match TRBD1. Germline CDR1 is SGHRS and CDR2 is YFSETQ. This CDR3 spans 16 amino acids. Trimming took 4 bases from V and 4 from J; bases not matched to a gene: 9. CDR3 coding DNA: TGCGCCAGCAGCAAGACAGGGGACGTAGTCACCGGGGAGCTGTTTTTT. As protein: CASSKTGDVVTGELFF. The whole variable domain, filled in from reference TRBV5-1 and TRBJ2-2, reads KAGVTQTPRYLIKTRGQQVTLSCSPISGHRSVSWYQQTPGQGLQFLFEYFSETQRNKGNFPGRFSGRQFSNSRSEMNVSTLELGDSALYLCASSKTGDVVTGELFFGEGSRLTVL.

The rearrangement joins TRBV13 to TRBJ2-7; D possibly corresponds to TRBD2 (6 bases). The V and J ends lost 1 base and 0 bases respectively, with 16 bases between them. From germline, CDR1 is PRHDT and CDR2 FYEKMQ (reference sequence). CDR3 size: 17 residues. This CDR3 reads CASSLVAGRSLSYEQYF. CDR3 DNA sequence: TGTGCCAGCAGCTTAGTGGCGGGACGAAGCCTCTCCTACGAGCAGTACTTC.

This rearrangement joins TRBV18 to TRBJ1-1; 7 bases match TRBD1. CDR3 size: 15 residues. V lost 1 base and J lost 1; bases outside the gene matches: 3. Germline V gene data show CDR1 as KGHSH and CDR2 as LQKENI. This CDR3 is CASSPQGAQNTEAFF. CDR3 nucleotide sequence: TGTGCCAGCTCACCACAGGGGGCTCAGAACACTGAAGCTTTCTTT.

This chain joins TRBV5-1 and TRBJ2-1; D may match TRBD1 or TRBD2 (6 bases each). This CDR3 has 15 amino acids. V was clipped by 0 bases and J by 5 bases, with 12 bases between them. The germline CDR1 and CDR2 sequences are SGHRS and YFSETQ. The CDR3 region is CASSLVAGQNNEQFF. As DNA, the CDR3 is TGCGCCAGCAGCTTGGTGGCGGGACAAAACAATGAGCAGTTCTTC.

The chain employs TRBV24-1 and TRBJ2-3; D may match TRBD1 or TRBD2 (5 bases each). The germline CDR1 and CDR2 sequences are KGHDR and SFDVKD. V dropped 3 bases and J dropped 0 bases, with 9 bases sitting between them. The CDR3 sequence is 15 residues long. The CDR3 bases are TGTGCCACCAGTGATGGGACCGTAAGCACAGATACGCAGTATTTT. This codes for CATSDGTVSTDTQYF.

The chain couples TRBV15 to TRBJ2-1, with D perhaps TRBD1 or TRBD2 (6 bases each). V lost 0 bases, J lost 1 base, and 10 bases lay in between. Germline-derived CDR1 and CDR2 are LNHNV and YYDKDF (reference sequence). The CDR3 is made up of 16 amino acids. The CDR3 reads CATSRDGGRSYNEQFF. CDR3 DNA sequence: TGTGCCACCAGCAGAGATGGGGGGCGTTCCTACAATGAGCAGTTCTTC.

This clonotype showed up just a few times. The chain is built from TRBV29-1 and TRBJ1-4; D is perhaps TRBD1 (5 bases). The V end lost 6 bases, the J end lost 8 bases, and 19 bases lay between the germline ends. CDR1 is SQVTM and CDR2 is ANQGSEA in the germline V gene. There are 14 residues in the CDR3. The CDR3 here is CSVWVGDSGEKLFF. In DNA form, the CDR3 reads TGCAGCGTCTGGGTGGGGGATAGTGGAGAAAAACTGTTTTTT.